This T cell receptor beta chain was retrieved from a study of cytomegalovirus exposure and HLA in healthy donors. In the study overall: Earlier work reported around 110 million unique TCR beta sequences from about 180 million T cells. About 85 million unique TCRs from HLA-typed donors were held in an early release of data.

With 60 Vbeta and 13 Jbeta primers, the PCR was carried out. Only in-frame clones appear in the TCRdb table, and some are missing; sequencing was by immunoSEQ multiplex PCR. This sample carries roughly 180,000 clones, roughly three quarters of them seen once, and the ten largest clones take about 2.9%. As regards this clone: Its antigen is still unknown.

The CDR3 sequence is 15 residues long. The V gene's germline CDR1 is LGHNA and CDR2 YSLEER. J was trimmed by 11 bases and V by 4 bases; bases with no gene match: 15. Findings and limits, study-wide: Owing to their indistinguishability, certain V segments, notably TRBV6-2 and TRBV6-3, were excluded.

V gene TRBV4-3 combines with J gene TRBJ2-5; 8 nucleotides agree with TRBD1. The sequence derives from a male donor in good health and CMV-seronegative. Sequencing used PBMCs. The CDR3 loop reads CASSRGTGGLQEQYF. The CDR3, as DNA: TGCGCCAGCAGCCGCGGCACAGGGGGTCTGCAAGAGCAGTACTTC.